A single sample is the source of the 11 T cell receptor beta chains below, sequenced in a study of blood T cell repertoires in COVID-19. Using immunoSEQ multiplex PCR, the repertoire was profiled, and TCRdb retains in-frame clones only, with some absent. The table includes 400,000 to 550,000 clones, more than 85% detected once. What was sequenced was peripheral blood. The receptors come from a woman in her twenties or thirties with acute or convalescent COVID-19.

The chain has TRBV7-3 and TRBJ1-2, with 8 bases aligning to TRBD1. V dropped 2 bases and J dropped 8; count of bases not matched to a gene: 4. Germline V gene sequence: CDR1 SGHTA, CDR2 FQGTGA. The CDR3 is 13 residues long. CDR3 DNA sequence: TGTGCCAGCAGCTTAGAACAGGGGGAGGGCTACACCTTC. Translating gives CASSLEQGEGYTF.

The rearrangement joins TRBV6-6 to TRBJ1-6, with a weak D call TRBD1 (6 bases). V was clipped by 5 bases and J by 7 bases, with 18 bases between them. Germline V lookup: CDR1 MNHNY, CDR2 SVGAGI (reference sequence). The CDR3 totals 16 residues. CDR3 coding DNA: TGTGCCAGCAGTAGAACAGTACAGGGCCTAAATTCACCCCTCCACTTT. Protein sequence: CASSRTVQGLNSPLHF.

V is TRBV30 and J is TRBJ1-1; D possibly corresponds to TRBD1 (5 bases). From germline, CDR1 is GTSNPN and CDR2 SVGIG (reference sequence). This CDR3 comprises 14 residues. Trimming shortened V by 5 bases and J by 5 bases, and 18 bases separated the two germline ends. CDR3 sequence (DNA): TGTGCCTGGGGCCCGGGACGGGGGGGAACTGAAGCTTTCTTT. Translated, it gives CAWGPGRGGTEAFF.

V usage is TRBV12-5 and J usage is TRBJ2-3, with 13 bases fitting TRBD2. The trim removed 2 bases at V and 5 bases at J, leaving 4 bases unmatched. This CDR3 is 16 amino acids long. Germline V gene lookup returns CDR1 LGHNT and CDR2 FRNRAP. The CDR3 loop reads CASGLPRLAGGDTQYF. CDR3 DNA: TGTGCTAGTGGTTTGCCGAGACTAGCGGGGGGAGATACGCAGTATTTT. The variable domain in full, completed from reference TRBV12-5 and TRBJ2-3, reads DARVTQTPRHKVTEMGQEVTMRCQPILGHNTVFWYRQTMMQGLELLAYFRNRAPLDDSGMPKDRFSAEMPDATLATLKIQPSEPRDSAVYFCASGLPRLAGGDTQYFGPGTRLTVL.

About this clone: One junction end disagrees with the germline gene, perhaps due to a read error. The rearrangement joins TRBV5-6 to TRBJ2-1; D possibly corresponds to TRBD2 (6 bases). In germline, CDR1 is SGHDT, CDR2 YYEEEE. This CDR3 comprises 14 residues. In DNA, the CDR3 is TGTGCCAGCAGCGAATCGGGACTCGGCTTTGCTCAGGTCTTC. Translated: CASSESGLGFAQVF.

Here the CDR3 reads CASSTRQGVGEKLFF. The CDR3 DNA reads as TGTGCCAGCAGCACACGACAGGGGGTCGGTGAAAAACTGTTTTTT. The rearrangement joins TRBV7-8 to TRBJ1-4; 9 nucleotides align to TRBD1. V was clipped by 5 bases and J by 7 bases; unmatched bases: 8. Per germline, CDR1 SGHVS and CDR2 FQNEAQ. This CDR3 is 15 amino acids long.

The chain is built from TRBV11-2 and TRBJ2-1; 10 nucleotides line up with TRBD1. Germline V gene lookup returns CDR1 SGHAT and CDR2 FQNNGV. V lost 5 bases and J lost 4; bases outside the gene matches: 8. The CDR3 covers 16 residues. CDR3 sequence (DNA): TGTGCCAGCAGCCCCTGGGGACAGGGGATATACAATGAGCAGTTCTTC. Amino acid sequence: CASSPWGQGIYNEQFF.

The chain employs TRBV29-1 and TRBJ2-6; weak D call: TRBD2 (5 bases). The V gene lost 7 bases and the J gene lost 1 base, with 20 bases spanning the gap. CDR1 and CDR2 (germline): SQVTM, ANQGSEA. This CDR3 comprises 17 residues. DNA of the CDR3: TGCAGCGCCGGGAATGGACCTAGGTCGTCTGGGGCCAACGTCCTGACTTTC. Its translation: CSAGNGPRSSGANVLTF.

The chain has TRBV4-1 and TRBJ2-3; TRBD2 is a possible D gene (7 bases). The CDR3 extends over 18 amino acids. V shed 3 bases and J shed 4 bases, with 23 bases lying between them. Germline V gene sequence: CDR1 MGHRA, CDR2 YSYEKL. This chain's CDR3 is CASSQSFPGGPPPDTQYF. The DNA of the CDR3 is TGCGCCAGCAGCCAGTCCTTTCCGGGGGGCCCCCCCCCAGATACGCAGTATTTT.

The chain links TRBV11-2 to TRBJ2-5, with 7 bases aligning to TRBD2. J was trimmed by 3 bases and V by 5 bases; bases with no gene match: 9. The germline V gene encodes CDR1 SGHAT and CDR2 FQNNGV. This CDR3 spans 15 amino acids. CDR3 nucleotides: TGTGCCAGCAGCCCGGGAGGAAAGGGAGAAGAGACCCAGTACTTC. Translated, it gives CASSPGGKGEETQYF.

J is TRBJ1-3 and V is TRBV7-2; D perhaps matches TRBD1 (5 bases). V lost 4 bases to trimming and J lost 8 bases, with 12 bases between them. The CDR3 runs to 13 residues. Germline V gene lookup returns CDR1 SGHTA and CDR2 FQGNSA. CDR3 protein: CASSWPRGDTIYF. The CDR3, as DNA: TGTGCCAGCAGCTGGCCGCGGGGGGACACCATATATTTT. Supplemented by reference TRBV7-2 and TRBJ1-3, the full variable domain reads GAGVSQSPSNKVTEKGKDVELRCDPISGHTALYWYRQSLGQGLEFLIYFQGNSAPDKSGLPSDRFSAERTGGSVSTLTIQRTQQEDSAVYLCASSWPRGDTIYFGEGSWLTVV.